This section outlines one T cell receptor (beta chain) sequence together with its context. Those who participated ranged in age from about 18 to 89 years and resided in 20 to 30 US areas. Participants reported their clinical history, and cohort assignment relied on those reports. Symptom resolution, clearance, or two negative PCRs marked the recovered donors of Cohort 3. The data were obtained in a study of blood T cell repertoires in COVID-19. In the study overall: There were acute and convalescent COVID-19 samples, and they came from the United States, Italy and Spain.

Produced via immunoSEQ multiplex PCR; TCRdb's table is partial and in-frame only. This table has 300,000 to 450,000 clones, 88% appearing once. From germline, CDR1 is SGHAT and CDR2 FQNNGV. The J segment lost 5 bases and the V segment lost 5 bases, leaving 10 bases of the junction unmatched. The CDR3 contains 16 residues. The source is a young woman who had recovered from COVID-19. V usage is TRBV11-2 and J usage is TRBJ2-3; 10 nucleotides align to TRBD2. Sequenced material: PBMCs or T cells enriched from blood (not recorded which). CDR3: CASSLERGGGVDTQYF. For the CDR3, the DNA is TGTGCCAGCAGCCTGGAGCGGGGGGGCGGGGTAGATACGCAGTATTTT.